A single T cell receptor beta chain is shown here with its context. This clone's antigen is unknown. The record has no base qualities; no much larger clone is one base away. This entry is derived from a study of control samples from healthy donors and cancer patients (dated by TCRdb to about 2020). Library construction relied on the immunoSEQ multiplex PCR assay. The clones in this table, taken by TCRdb from immuneACCESS, are in-frame only. Not every clone is retained; where verified, under half of the shortfall comes from an unresolved V gene, and the cause of the rest is unknown. For this sample the table gives approximately 100,000 clones, of which over 75% were detected only once. The ten largest account for around 2.1% of the sample. Sequencing was done on a sample of blood. The origin of this receptor is a middle-aged woman in good health.

The nucleotide sequence reads as follows: TGTGCCAGCAGCCCAGAGGGACAGGCCGAAAAACTGTTTTTT. This yields the protein CASSPEGQAEKLFF. The rearrangement joined TRBV3-1 (or the pseudogene TRBV3-2) to TRBJ1-4, with 8 bases in between that match TRBD1. Counted from cysteine to phenylalanine, this CDR3 has 14 amino acids. Just CDR3 DNA is preserved here, 42 bases in frame from base 1. Ends trimmed: V by 4 bases, J by 8 bases; bases unmatched to a gene: 6. Sequences LGHDT (CDR1) and YNNKEL (CDR2) are obtained from the germline V gene (reference sequence).